The rows below give T cell receptor beta chains drawn from one sample of a study of blood T cell repertoires in COVID-19. Sequencing used immunoSEQ multiplex PCR; TCRdb keeps in-frame clones, though not all of them. The sample lists hundreds of thousands of clones; approximately 90% were seen once. The sample taken for sequencing was peripheral blood. Source of these receptors: a woman aged 45-60 years with active or convalescent COVID-19. Each CDR3 is given with its conserved first and last residue. D genes are given only for firm matches. Rows may omit the clone size; those that give it use once, few, many or a size class.

D gene: TRBD1; V gene: TRBV19; J gene: TRBJ1-1; clone size: -; CDR3 DNA: TGTGCCAGTAGTCCTCGAGGACAGGCAGAAGCTTTCTTT; CDR3 protein: CASSPRGQAEAFF
D gene: -; V gene: TRBV5-1; J gene: TRBJ2-5; clone size: once; CDR3 DNA: TGCGCCAGCAGCTTGCCTACCACCGGCCTGGCGGAGTACCAAGAGACCCAGTACTTC; CDR3 protein: CASSLPTTGLAEYQETQYF
D gene: -; V gene: TRBV5-4; J gene: TRBJ2-1; clone size: -; CDR3 DNA: TGTGCCAGCAGCTCCGGCAGGGGCTTAATAAATGAGCAGTTCTTC; CDR3 protein: CASSSGRGLINEQFF
D gene: -; V gene: TRBV7-8; J gene: TRBJ1-5; clone size: -; CDR3 DNA: TGTGCCAGCAGCCAGGGGACATTTGGGCTAAATCAGCCCCAGCATTTT; CDR3 protein: CASSQGTFGLNQPQHF
D gene: TRBD2; V gene: TRBV13; J gene: TRBJ2-1; clone size: -; CDR3 DNA: TGTGCCAGCAGCTCAGGGACTAGCGGGAGGAATGAGCAGTTCTTC; CDR3 protein: CASSSGTSGRNEQFF
D gene: TRBD1; V gene: TRBV28; J gene: TRBJ1-2; clone size: -; CDR3 DNA: TGTGCCAGCAGTTTCTCGACAGGGGCTGCCTATGGCTACACCTTC; CDR3 protein: CASSFSTGAAYGYTF
D gene: TRBD1; V gene: TRBV18; J gene: TRBJ1-6; clone size: few; CDR3 DNA: TGTGCCAGCTCACCACAGCCAGGGGGTAATTCACCCCTCCACTTT; CDR3 protein: CASSPQPGGNSPLHF
D gene: -; V gene: TRBV28; J gene: TRBJ2-7; clone size: -; CDR3 DNA: TGTGCCACCGGACAGCCGGGCTTCACCTCCTACGAGCAGTACTTC; CDR3 protein: CATGQPGFTSYEQYF
D gene: TRBD1; V gene: TRBV5-5; J gene: TRBJ1-5; clone size: few; CDR3 DNA: TGTGCCAGCAGCTTGGTGGCAGGGGGCCAGCCCCAGCATTTT; CDR3 protein: CASSLVAGGQPQHF
D gene: TRBD1; V gene: TRBV7-2; J gene: TRBJ2-7; clone size: -; CDR3 DNA: TGTGCCAGCAGCTTATCGGGACAGGGTAGCTACGAGCAGTACTTC; CDR3 protein: CASSLSGQGSYEQYF